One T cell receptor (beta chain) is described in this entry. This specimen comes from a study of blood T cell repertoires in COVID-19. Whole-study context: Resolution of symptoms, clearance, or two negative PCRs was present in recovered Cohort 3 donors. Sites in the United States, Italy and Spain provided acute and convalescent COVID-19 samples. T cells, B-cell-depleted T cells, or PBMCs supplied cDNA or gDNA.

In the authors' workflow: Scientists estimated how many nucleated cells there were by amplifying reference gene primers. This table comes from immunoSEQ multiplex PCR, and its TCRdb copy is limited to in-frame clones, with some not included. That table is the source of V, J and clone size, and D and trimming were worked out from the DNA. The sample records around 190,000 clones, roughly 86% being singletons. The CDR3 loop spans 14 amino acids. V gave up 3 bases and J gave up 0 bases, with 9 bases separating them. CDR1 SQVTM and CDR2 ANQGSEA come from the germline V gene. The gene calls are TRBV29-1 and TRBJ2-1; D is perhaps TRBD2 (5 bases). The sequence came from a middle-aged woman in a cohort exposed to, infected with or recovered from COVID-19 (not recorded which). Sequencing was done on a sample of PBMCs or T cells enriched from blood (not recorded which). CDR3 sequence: CSVEAGNSYNEQFF. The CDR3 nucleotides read TGCAGCGTTGAGGCGGGCAACTCCTACAATGAGCAGTTCTTC.